A single sample is the source of the 17 T cell receptor beta chains below, sequenced in a study of OX40 agonist ivuxolimab in advanced cancers. The repertoire was sequenced with immunoSEQ multiplex PCR; TCRdb's copy has only in-frame clones and lacks some. The table has 30,000 to 45,000 clones, approximately 90% seen once; the top ten hold roughly 2.3%. The sequencing used CD4+ or CD8+ T cells sorted from blood, collected in a trial of the OX40 agonist ivuxolimab. Receptors originate from an adult with an advanced solid tumor such as melanoma, head and neck, liver or kidney cancer.

The V gene is TRBV7-2, the J gene TRBJ1-2; perhaps TRBD1 as D (5 bases). The CDR3 consists of 13 residues. CDR1 SGHTA and CDR2 FQGNSA come from the germline V gene. The V and J ends lost 4 bases and 6 bases respectively, with 12 bases between them. The CDR3 region is CASSSGPGDGYTF. DNA for the CDR3: TGTGCCAGCAGCTCAGGGCCCGGAGATGGCTACACCTTC.

The chain is built from TRBV5-1 and TRBJ1-4; D possibly corresponds to TRBD1 (5 bases). The CDR3 runs to 16 residues. Germline V CDR1 and CDR2: SGHRS, YFSETQ. Deletions cut 3 bases from V and 4 bases from J, with 16 bases between. The CDR3 coding sequence is TGCGCCAGCAGCTCGACCCCGAGACAGAATAATGAAAAACTGTTTTTT. Residues: CASSSTPRQNNEKLFF.

J is TRBJ1-3 and V is TRBV5-1, with a weak D call TRBD1 (5 bases). Germline V CDR1 and CDR2: SGHRS, YFSETQ. CDR3 length equals 14 residues. V was shortened by 1 base and J by 0 bases, with 5 bases between the two germline ends. For the CDR3, the DNA is TGCGCCAGCAGCTTGACAGGCTCTGGAAACACCATATATTTT. This translates into CASSLTGSGNTIYF.

This chain uses TRBV30 with TRBJ1-6, with 7 nucleotides matching TRBD1. CDR1 is GTSNPN, CDR2 SVGIG, per germline (reference sequence). V dropped 2 bases and J dropped 14; count of bases not matched to a gene: 9. The CDR3 covers 13 residues. The chain's CDR3 is CAWSRAGGSTLHF. The DNA for the CDR3 is TGTGCCTGGAGTCGGGCAGGGGGTAGTACCCTCCACTTT.

The V gene is TRBV7-8, the J gene TRBJ1-4, with 10 bases identical to TRBD1. Trimming cost V 6 bases and J 5 bases; bases outside gene matches: 3. CDR1 is SGHVS and CDR2 is FQNEAQ in the germline V gene. The CDR3 has 14 amino acids. CDR3 sequence reads: CASSQTGGNEKLFF. The CDR3 DNA reads TGTGCCAGCAGTCAGACAGGGGGCAATGAAAAACTGTTTTTT.

This clone occurred once. The V call is TRBV5-1, the J call TRBJ2-1; unclear D gene. The germline gives CDR1 SGHRS, CDR2 YFSETQ. The CDR3 runs 12 residues. Between the trimmed V and J ends, which lost 6 bases and 8 bases, there was a span of 12 bases. The CDR3 reads CASISGHHEQFF. The CDR3 DNA reads TGCGCCAGCATATCAGGTCATCATGAGCAGTTCTTC. The variable domain in full, completed from reference TRBV5-1 and TRBJ2-1, reads KAGVTQTPRYLIKTRGQQVTLSCSPISGHRSVSWYQQTPGQGLQFLFEYFSETQRNKGNFPGRFSGRQFSNSRSEMNVSTLELGDSALYLCASISGHHEQFFGPGTRLTVL.

This clone was found once. The CDR3 spells CASSPEDYGYTF. CDR3 in DNA: TGTGCCAGCAGCCCAGAGGATTATGGCTACACCTTC. This chain connects TRBV6-1 to TRBJ1-2; D not resolved. CDR3 length: 12 residues. Germline CDR1 reads MNHNS; CDR2 reads SASEGT. Trimming shortened V by 6 bases and J by 5 bases, and 10 bases separated the two germline ends.

This rearrangement joins TRBV5-5 to TRBJ1-1; a weak D match, TRBD1 (5 bases). Trimming shortened V by 0 bases and J by 3 bases, and 12 bases separated the two germline ends. The CDR3 totals 15 residues. Germline CDR1 is SGHKS and CDR2 is YYEKEE (reference sequence). The CDR3 loop reads CASSLAYVRDTEAFF. For the CDR3, the DNA is TGTGCCAGCAGCTTGGCGTATGTCAGGGACACTGAAGCTTTCTTT.

About this clone: Different DNA sequences within this sample yield the same CDR3. V is TRBV7-6 and J is TRBJ2-5; no definite D call. V lost 0 bases and J lost 1, with 9 bases in between. Germline V gene sequence: CDR1 SGHVS, CDR2 FNYEAQ. This CDR3 has 15 residues. In DNA form, the CDR3 reads TGTGCCAGCAGCTTAGCGGTAGCAGCCCAAGAGACCCAGTACTTC. Translated: CASSLAVAAQETQYF.

This chain connects TRBV27 to TRBJ2-6; D unclear. The CDR3 extends over 16 amino acids. Trimming stripped 5 bases from V and 1 base from J, with 12 bases between. The germline V gene encodes CDR1 MNHEY and CDR2 SMNVEV (reference sequence). CDR3 protein: CASSRLLGSGANVLTF. The CDR3 DNA sequence: TGTGCCAGCAGTAGGCTCCTAGGATCTGGGGCCAACGTCCTGACTTTC. The full variable domain, in which reference TRBV27 and TRBJ2-6 provide the parts outside the CDR3, is EAQVTQNPRYLITVTGKKLTVTCSQNMNHEYMSWYRQDPGLGLRQIYYSMNVEVTDKGDVPEGYKVSRKEKRNFPLILESPSPNQTSLYFCASSRLLGSGANVLTFGAGSRLTVL.

The V gene is TRBV9, the J gene TRBJ1-2; D possibly corresponds to TRBD1 (6 bases). CDR1 is SGDLS, CDR2 YYNGEE, per germline. Trimming removed 4 bases from V and 7 bases from J, with 14 bases in between. The CDR3 is made up of 13 amino acids. CDR3 in amino acids: CASSKGGIGGYTF. The CDR3 bases are TGTGCCAGCAGCAAGGGGGGTATTGGTGGCTACACCTTC.

The rearrangement links TRBV6-6 to TRBJ1-6, with TRBD1 matching over 7 bases. Germline CDR1 is MNHNY and CDR2 is SVGAGI (reference sequence). CDR3 length equals 15 residues. Losses at the gene ends were 6 bases for V and 8 bases for J; bases not matched to a gene: 10. CDR3 sequence reads: CASSRDREGDSPLHF. CDR3 coding DNA: TGTGCCAGCAGCCGAGACAGGGAGGGAGATTCACCCCTCCACTTT.

The chain combines TRBV5-1 with TRBJ1-2; TRBD1 is a possible D gene (6 bases). V dropped 4 bases and J dropped 4 bases, with 17 bases sitting between them. The CDR3 totals 15 residues. Germline CDR1 reads SGHRS; CDR2 reads YFSETQ. The CDR3 DNA sequence: TGCGCCAGCAGCCCAGACGGGGGGGCTGGCTATGGCTACACCTTC. It codes for CASSPDGGAGYGYTF.

This clone has just one count. The chain links TRBV5-1 to TRBJ1-4, with D possibly TRBD1 on 6 matching bases. The CDR3 has 16 residues. The germline V and J ends were trimmed by 4 bases and 3 bases, with 16 bases remaining between them. The germline V gene has CDR1 SGHRS and CDR2 YFSETQ. The CDR3 bases are TGCGCCAGCAGCCTAAAAGGGGGGACATCTAATGAAAAACTGTTTTTT. This encodes CASSLKGGTSNEKLFF.

A single count supports this clone. The V call is TRBV21-1, the J call TRBJ1-2. TRBV21-1 is marked as a pseudogene. This CDR3 comprises 17 residues. The DNA for the CDR3 is TGTGCCAGCAGCAGGGTTAGGTGGGGCGCGGGATACTATGGCTACACCTTC. This codes for CASSRVRWGAGYYGYTF.

This sequence joins TRBV7-8 and TRBJ1-1; tentatively, D is TRBD1 (5 bases). V shed 5 bases and J shed 0 bases, with 13 bases lying between them. The CDR3 spans 15 residues. The germline V gene encodes CDR1 SGHVS and CDR2 FQNEAQ. In DNA, the CDR3 is TGTGCCAGCAGCCTAAAACGACAGCTGAACACTGAAGCTTTCTTT. Residues: CASSLKRQLNTEAFF.

The table lists this clone with a few counts. This sequence joins TRBV19 and TRBJ1-6; D remains unclear. Trimming shortened V by 4 bases and J by 1 base, and 5 bases separated the two germline ends. Germline V gives CDR1 LNHDA, CDR2 SQIVND (reference sequence). CDR3 length: 14 amino acids. CDR3 sequence: CASSTQSYNSPLHF. CDR3 nucleotides: TGTGCCAGTAGTACACAGTCCTATAATTCACCCCTCCACTTT.